This TCR beta chain was recorded in a study of T cells in Graves' hyperthyroidism and ophthalmopathy. RNA transcripts provided the source from which TCR beta CDR3 regions were amplified. HTBI primers were used for first-round RT-PCR of the TCR CDR3. One entry per CDR3 protein, called by TCRdb with MiXCR from the multiplex PCR reads. The sample holds approximately 380,000 distinct CDR3 sequences, over 12% seen once. This clonotype was detected ten times or more. CDR1 and CDR2 (germline): DFQATT, SNEGSKA (reference sequence). V was trimmed by 5 bases and J by 2 bases, leaving 9 bases between them. This CDR3 is built from 13 residues.

V gene TRBV20-1 combines with J gene TRBJ1-4; no clear D. Sequenced sample: blood. The source is a man aged 50-60 years with Graves' ophthalmopathy. CDR3: CSAPYGTNEKLFF. The CDR3 bases are TGCAGTGCTCCATACGGTACTAATGAAAAACTGTTTTTT.